Below are 20 T cell receptor beta chains sequenced from a single sample in a study of blood T cells in healthy people across ages. Through a sample-barcoded 5' primer and a J-beta primer mix, a second PCR was run for roughly 7 to 12 cycles. TCRdb re-analysed the 5' RACE reads in MiXCR, keeping a single row per CDR3 protein. The profile shows about 650,000 distinct CDR3 sequences, about 51% of them singletons. The sample comprised blood. These receptors came from a woman aged 80 or over in good health.

The chain recombines TRBV20-1 with TRBJ2-7, with D perhaps TRBD2 (5 bases). V was cut by 0 bases and J by 0 bases, with 12 bases left in between. The CDR3 is made up of 15 amino acids. CDR1 is DFQATT, CDR2 SNEGSKA, per germline (reference sequence). The DNA for the CDR3 is TGCAGTGCTAGAGATCGTCGGGGATCCTCCTACGAGCAGTACTTC. As protein: CSARDRRGSSYEQYF.

This chain links TRBV12-3 or TRBV12-4 with TRBJ1-2; D may be TRBD1 (5 bases). The CDR3 covers 13 residues. V was clipped by 4 bases and J by 2 bases, with 8 bases between them. CDR3 in DNA: TGTGCCAGCAGTTACAGACAGAACTATGGCTACACCTTC. Its translation: CASSYRQNYGYTF.

The rearrangement links TRBV20-1 to TRBJ2-1, with D possibly being TRBD1 (6 bases). This CDR3 contains 16 residues. Germline V gives CDR1 DFQATT, CDR2 SNEGSKA (reference sequence). V was shortened by 2 bases and J by 0 bases, with 14 bases between the two germline ends. CDR3 coding DNA: TGCAGTGCTAGACGACAGGAACTTAGCTCCTACAATGAGCAGTTCTTC. Protein product: CSARRQELSSYNEQFF.

This clonotype was found once. Possible read error: a much larger clone is one base away. The chain employs TRBV7-2 and TRBJ2-7; unclear D gene. The V end lost 5 bases, the J end lost 10 bases, and 12 bases lay between the germline ends. The CDR3 is 11 residues long. Germline V gene sequence: CDR1 SGHTA, CDR2 FQGNSA. The CDR3 DNA follows: TGTGCCAGCAGCGCCCCCAAAGCTCAGTACTTC. This translates into CASSAPKAQYF.

This clonotype was recorded at least ten times. The chain combines TRBV20-1 with TRBJ2-1; 11 nucleotides agree with TRBD2. After removal of 3 bases from V and 4 bases from J, the junction contained 11 bases not matched to a gene. This CDR3 spans 17 amino acids. CDR1 DFQATT and CDR2 SNEGSKA come from the germline V gene (reference sequence). CDR3 nucleotide sequence: TGCAGTGCTAGTTCCCTGGGACTAGCGGAGATGTACAATGAGCAGTTCTTC. Translated: CSASSLGLAEMYNEQFF.

This chain connects TRBV6-2 or TRBV6-3 to TRBJ2-5; tentative D call: TRBD2 (5 bases). Trimming took off 8 bases at V and 7 bases at J, with 14 bases between the two ends. Germline lookup yields CDR1 MNHEY and CDR2 SVGEGT. This CDR3 is built from 12 residues. CDR3 residues: CASDEGVGTQYF. The CDR3 DNA reads as TGTGCCAGCGATGAGGGTGTCGGGACCCAGTACTTC.

The sample holds many counts of this clonotype. This sequence joins TRBV9 and TRBJ2-5, with 7 bases lining up with TRBD1. This CDR3 is built from 15 residues. V was pared by 3 bases and J by 7 bases, with 12 bases of the junction left unmatched. Germline-derived CDR1 and CDR2 are SGDLS and YYNGEE. For the CDR3, the DNA is TGTGCCAGCAGCGCGAGGGACAGTAATTGGGGGACCCAGTACTTC. This encodes CASSARDSNWGTQYF.

This clonotype was detected only once. This chain connects TRBV9 to TRBJ2-3, with 9 bases that match TRBD2. CDR1 SGDLS and CDR2 YYNGEE come from the germline V gene. V shed 0 bases, J shed 6 bases, and the junction held 14 bases outside the gene matches. This CDR3 has 18 residues. CDR3 in DNA: TGTGCCAGCAGCGTAGTTTGGAGCGGGGGGTCCGCGGTGGATACGCAGTATTTT. Protein product: CASSVVWSGGSAVDTQYF.

This clonotype was detected ten times or more. This chain joins TRBV27 and TRBJ2-3; D is perhaps TRBD1 (5 bases). CDR1 is MNHEY, CDR2 SMNVEV, per germline (reference sequence). CDR3 length equals 14 residues. Trimming cost V 5 bases and J 0 bases, with 9 bases left between them. Written as DNA, the CDR3 is TGTGCCAGCAGTGTGGGGCTGAGCACAGATACGCAGTATTTT. This sequence encodes CASSVGLSTDTQYF.

A note on this clonotype: With a much larger clone just one base away, this may be a read error. The CDR3: CACSAIAGGTDTQYF. For the CDR3, the DNA is TGTGCCTGCAGCGCCATAGCGGGGGGCACAGATACGCAGTATTTT. The V call is TRBV7-2, the J call TRBJ2-3; 9 positions agree with TRBD2. The CDR3 covers 15 residues. CDR1 SGHTA and CDR2 FQGNSA come from the germline V gene.

J is TRBJ1-1 and V is TRBV12-3 or TRBV12-4; D gene unclear. Between the trimmed V and J ends, which lost 5 bases and 4 bases, there was a span of 17 bases. CDR3 length: 15 residues. The CDR3 DNA reads as TGTGCCAGCAGTCCAAGGACCCTCATAGGCACTGAAGCTTTCTTT. This sequence encodes CASSPRTLIGTEAFF.

The chain employs TRBV7-2 and TRBJ2-3; D is undetermined. Germline assignment: CDR1 SGHTA and CDR2 FQGNSA. The CDR3 totals 15 residues. V lost 0 bases to trimming and J lost 0 bases, with 7 bases between them. For the CDR3, the DNA is TGTGCCAGCAGCTTAGCGGTGGTTAGCACAGATACGCAGTATTTT. It is translated as CASSLAVVSTDTQYF. The variable domain in full, with the rest retrieved from reference TRBV7-2 and TRBJ2-3, is GAGVSQSPSNKVTEKGKDVELRCDPISGHTALYWYRQSLGQGLEFLIYFQGNSAPDKSGLPSDRFSAERTGGSVSTLTIQRTQQEDSAVYLCASSLAVVSTDTQYFGPGTRLTVL.

V usage is TRBV7-9 and J usage is TRBJ2-2, with 8 bases identical to TRBD1. CDR3 length: 16 amino acids. Per the germline V gene, CDR1 is SEHNR and CDR2 is FQNEAQ (reference sequence). V trimming: 3 bases; J trimming: 3 bases; junction bases outside the gene matches: 6. The CDR3 here is CASSLGTGDYTGELFF. The CDR3 nucleotides read TGTGCCAGCAGCTTGGGGACAGGTGATTACACCGGGGAGCTGTTTTTT.

J is TRBJ2-1 and V is TRBV6-5, with 7 bases fitting TRBD2. The trim removed 10 bases at V and 0 bases at J, leaving 9 bases unmatched. The CDR3 covers 15 residues. Germline V gene data show CDR1 as MNHEY and CDR2 as SVGAGI. The CDR3 bases are TGTGCCATAGGGACGGGGGGTGACTCCTACAATGAGCAGTTCTTC. Protein: CAIGTGGDSYNEQFF.

The J gene is TRBJ2-7, the V gene TRBV4-2; the D gene is possibly TRBD2 (6 bases). This CDR3 comprises 16 residues. Germline V gene data show CDR1 as LGHNA and CDR2 as YNFKEQ. With 1 base removed from V and 2 bases from J, the gap between germline ends came to 15 bases. The CDR3 loop is CASSQVPRDFAYEQYF. CDR3 nucleotides: TGTGCCAGCAGCCAAGTACCCCGGGACTTTGCCTACGAGCAGTACTTC.

V usage is TRBV6-1 and J usage is TRBJ2-2; D is ambiguous. The CDR3 covers 18 residues. CDR1 and CDR2 (germline): MNHNS, SASEGT. Trimming pared 6 bases from V and 3 bases from J, leaving 23 bases between. The CDR3 reads CASSNTWGSERDTGELFF. In DNA form, the CDR3 reads TGTGCCAGCAGCAACACTTGGGGTTCGGAAAGAGACACCGGGGAGCTGTTTTTT.

This clonotype was detected many times. The V gene is TRBV3-1, the J gene TRBJ2-1; D not certain. Trimming took off 4 bases at V and 8 bases at J, with 9 bases between the two ends. The CDR3 totals 12 residues. Germline CDR1 reads LGHDT; CDR2 reads YNNKEL (reference sequence). CDR3 sequence: CASSRRWDEQFF. CDR3 sequence (DNA): TGTGCCAGCAGCCGACGGTGGGATGAGCAGTTCTTC.

The chain combines TRBV7-2 with TRBJ2-3; no firm D call. Trimming left V 6 bases short and J 4 bases short, with 8 bases between. Germline V gives CDR1 SGHTA, CDR2 FQGNSA. This CDR3 is 12 amino acids long. CDR3 nucleotide sequence: TGTGCCAGCAGTTCTTATGCAGATACGCAGTATTTT. Protein sequence: CASSSYADTQYF.

V and J are TRBV7-9 and TRBJ2-4; TRBD1 matches at 10 bases. Trimming cost V 0 bases and J 9 bases; bases outside gene matches: 5. Germline loops: CDR1 SEHNR, CDR2 FQNEAQ (reference sequence). The CDR3 length is 15 residues. The CDR3, as DNA: TGTGCCAGCAGCTTAGCATCGGGACAGGGGACCATTCAGTACTTC. Translated, it gives CASSLASGQGTIQYF.

The rearrangement links TRBV4-1 to TRBJ2-5; D not certain. CDR1 is MGHRA and CDR2 is YSYEKL in the germline V gene. Between the trimmed V and J ends, which lost 4 bases and 5 bases, there was a span of 11 bases. The CDR3 is 13 residues long. The DNA for the CDR3 is TGCGCCAGCAGCCGGGCTGTCTTGGAGACCCAGTACTTC. Its protein product is CASSRAVLETQYF.